This entry features one T cell receptor (beta chain) sequence. What it binds is unknown. Germline CDR1 is SGHNT and CDR2 is YYREEE (reference sequence). Trimming cost V 4 bases and J 8 bases, with 7 bases left between them. The CDR3 is 11 amino acids. Clones were sequenced by immunoSEQ multiplex PCR, and TCRdb holds only the in-frame ones, with some missing. Of around 82,000 clones in the sample, just over 90% were seen once. This entry is derived from a study of siplizumab effects on memory and regulatory T cells. Whole-study findings and limits: On average, nearly 70% of mappable alloreactive CD4+ clones were Treg-derived under siplizumab, against 25% to 30% in controls.

The sequencing input was CD8+ T cells sorted from blood. The chain employs TRBV5-4 and TRBJ2-1; D gene ambiguous. The clonotype originates from a human donor in good health. Here the CDR3 reads CASSGGDEQFF. As DNA, the CDR3 is TGTGCCAGCAGCGGCGGAGATGAGCAGTTCTTC.